Presented here are 17 T cell receptor beta chains from one specimen sequenced in a study of T cell repertoires in cytomegalovirus infection. TCRdb recomputed calls from the reads with MiXCR, one row per CDR3 protein. The sample holds about 160,000 distinct CDR3 sequences, about 20% seen once. Their antigen targets remain unknown. Sequenced material: CD8+ T cells from cultured PBMCs, taken from culture after CMV antigen stimulation. The receptors shown here come from a human donor in good health (CMV status not recorded). Some clones in this sample may be carry-over from other donors' samples.

The chain employs TRBV3-1 and TRBJ2-3, with TRBD2 identical over 7 bases. Germline V gene lookup returns CDR1 LGHDT and CDR2 YNNKEL (reference sequence). CDR3 length: 18 residues. The junction had 19 bases not matched to a gene; V was cut back by 2 bases and J by 8 bases. CDR3 sequence (DNA): TGTGCCAGCAGCCAATTTATGGATACGCTAGCTGGGGAGGGTACGCAGTATTTT. Residues: CASSQFMDTLAGEGTQYF.

The rearrangement uses TRBV7-6 and TRBJ1-1; D gene uncertain. The CDR3 loop spans 16 amino acids. Per germline, CDR1 SGHVS and CDR2 FNYEAQ. Trimming left V 0 bases short and J 6 bases short, with 17 bases between. CDR3 bases: TGTGCCAGCAGCTTAGCGGATACAGAAATCCCTTCTGAAGCTTTCTTT. Translation: CASSLADTEIPSEAFF.

In its sample, this clonotype was seen a few times. This chain connects TRBV7-2 to TRBJ1-6; 8 positions match TRBD1. CDR1 is SGHTA and CDR2 is FQGNSA in the germline V gene. J lost 9 bases, V lost 4 bases, and 5 bases had no gene match. The CDR3 runs 14 residues. The CDR3 DNA sequence: TGTGCCAGCAGCTCGGACAGGGCGGCTTCACCCCTCCACTTT. Protein sequence: CASSSDRAASPLHF.

In its sample, this clonotype was seen a few times. The chain recombines TRBV9 with TRBJ1-2; maybe TRBD1 (5 bases). Trimming cost V 3 bases and J 2 bases, with 14 bases left between them. CDR1 SGDLS and CDR2 YYNGEE come from the germline V gene. The CDR3 extends over 15 amino acids. CDR3 coding DNA: TGTGCCAGCAGCGCCGACGACAGTCCCAACTATGGCTACACCTTC. Protein sequence: CASSADDSPNYGYTF.

This clonotype has at least ten counts. This chain connects TRBV27 to TRBJ2-1; TRBD2 agrees at 12 bases. The CDR3 runs to 16 residues. With V trimmed by 7 bases and J by 8 bases, 12 bases remained unmatched. CDR1 MNHEY and CDR2 SMNVEV come from the germline V gene (reference sequence). The CDR3 DNA is TGTGCCAGCACCCCTAGCGGGGGGGCCGGGTCCGATGAGCAGTTCTTC. Its translation: CASTPSGGAGSDEQFF.

CDR3 region: CASSPGGINQPQHF. The DNA of the CDR3 is TGTGCCAGCAGTCCCGGAGGAATCAATCAGCCCCAGCATTTT. The J gene is TRBJ1-5, the V gene TRBV12-3 or TRBV12-4; no clear D gene. Trimming took 5 bases from V and 3 from J, leaving 11 bases between them. The CDR3 runs to 14 residues.

V usage is TRBV19 and J usage is TRBJ2-7; TRBD2 matches at 7 bases. The CDR3 contains 13 residues. V dropped 5 bases and J dropped 6; count of bases not matched to a gene: 7. CDR1 and CDR2 from the germline V gene are LNHDA and SQIVND (reference sequence). CDR3 nucleotide sequence: TGTGCCAGTAGTCCCCGACTAGCTGCCGAGCAGTACTTC. Its translation: CASSPRLAAEQYF.

This clonotype was found a few times. The chain is built from TRBV27 and TRBJ2-5, with 8 bases lining up with TRBD2. Germline CDR1 is MNHEY and CDR2 is SMNVEV (reference sequence). J gave up 5 bases and V 0 bases, and 8 bases lay outside the gene matches. The CDR3 loop spans 16 amino acids. CDR3 residues: CASSLSGALAAETQYF. CDR3 nucleotide sequence: TGTGCCAGCAGTTTATCGGGGGCACTAGCGGCCGAGACCCAGTACTTC.

The J gene is TRBJ1-1, the V gene TRBV4-3, with D unresolved. Trimming pared 0 bases from V and 6 bases from J, leaving 17 bases between. CDR3 length: 16 residues. Per germline, CDR1 LGHNA and CDR2 YSLEER. The CDR3 is CASSQELNLLVAEAFF. The DNA for the CDR3 is TGCGCCAGCAGCCAAGAACTGAACCTTCTGGTAGCTGAAGCTTTCTTT.

V is TRBV20-1 and J is TRBJ1-6; 9 nucleotides agree with TRBD1. The CDR3 totals 15 residues. The V segment lost 5 bases and the J segment 7 bases; nucleotides outside the gene matches: 9. The germline V gene encodes CDR1 DFQATT and CDR2 SNEGSKA (reference sequence). The CDR3 here is CSALPHGTGNSPLHF. CDR3 in DNA: TGCAGTGCTCTTCCTCACGGGACAGGGAATTCACCCCTCCACTTT.

This clonotype was recorded a few times. The genes are TRBV19 and TRBJ2-3; 10 nucleotides line up with TRBD1. The V gene's germline CDR1 is LNHDA and CDR2 SQIVND (reference sequence). With 10 bases clipped from V and 5 bases from J, the junction kept 9 bases outside the gene matches. The CDR3 consists of 14 residues. The CDR3 DNA reads TGTGCCACCGCTTACCGGGACAGGGGAGATACGCAGTATTTT. It is translated as CATAYRDRGDTQYF.

This clonotype was seen only a few times. The rearrangement uses TRBV7-9 and TRBJ1-2; TRBD1 agrees at 12 bases. CDR1 SEHNR and CDR2 FQNEAQ come from the germline V gene (reference sequence). The length of the CDR3 is 17 residues. With 1 base clipped from V and 6 bases from J, the junction kept 9 bases outside the gene matches. The CDR3 spells CASSLEWGQGAEDGYTF. The CDR3 DNA reads as TGTGCCAGCAGCTTAGAATGGGGACAGGGGGCGGAGGATGGCTACACCTTC.

The gene calls are TRBV10-2 and TRBJ2-7; either TRBD1 or TRBD2 may fit D (5 bases each). V gave up 7 bases and J gave up 0 bases, with 10 bases separating them. CDR1 WSHSY and CDR2 SAAADI come from the germline V gene. The CDR3 contains 13 residues. The CDR3 DNA reads TGCGCCAGCACCGGGGCTGCCTCCTACGAGCAGTACTTC. It specifies CASTGAASYEQYF.

V and J are TRBV11-2 and TRBJ1-1; D remains ambiguous. The V gene lost 4 bases and the J gene lost 0 bases, with 18 bases spanning the gap. The germline V gene has CDR1 SGHAT and CDR2 FQNNGV. The CDR3 consists of 17 residues. The CDR3 nucleotides are TGTGCCAGCAGCTCCCTCCACACGATAACGATGAACACTGAAGCTTTCTTT. Encoded protein: CASSSLHTITMNTEAFF.

There are a few counts of this clonotype. The CDR3 is CASSISGRAAYLYGYTF. The CDR3 DNA reads as TGTGCCAGTAGTATATCGGGACGGGCGGCCTACCTCTATGGCTACACCTTC. The chain carries TRBV19 and TRBJ1-2, with D possibly matching TRBD1 (5 bases). Germline CDR1 LNHDA, CDR2 SQIVND (reference sequence). The CDR3 totals 17 residues. V lost 2 bases and J lost 4, with 20 bases in between.

Only a few counts were recorded for this clonotype. The genes are TRBV7-2 and TRBJ2-7, with no clear D. Germline values: CDR1 SGHTA, CDR2 FQGNSA. Trimming took off 2 bases at V and 5 bases at J, with 7 bases between the two ends. CDR3 size: 12 residues. Written as DNA, the CDR3 is TGTGCCAGCAGCTTATCCCGGGACGAGCAGTACTTC. This translates into CASSLSRDEQYF.

This clonotype was counted at least ten times. V and J are TRBV4-1 and TRBJ2-2; 7 bases map to TRBD1. Looked up from germline, CDR1 is MGHRA and CDR2 is YSYEKL. V gave up 4 bases and J gave up 1 base; unmatched junction bases: 6. The CDR3 is 16 amino acids. The CDR3 DNA sequence: TGCGCCAGCAGCCCCAGACAGGGTTGGAACACCGGGGAGCTGTTTTTT. Protein product: CASSPRQGWNTGELFF.